Presented here are 29 T cell receptor beta chains from one specimen sequenced in a study of T cell repertoires in cytomegalovirus infection. TCRdb analysed the reads with MiXCR anew, one entry per CDR3 protein. Among hundreds of thousands of distinct CDR3 sequences listed, more than 20% were seen once. Sequencing was performed on CD8+ T cells from PBMCs. Receptors originate from a human donor in good health (CMV status not recorded). Some clones in this sample may be carry-over from other donors' samples.

At least ten counts were recorded for this clonotype. V is TRBV6-2 or TRBV6-3 and J is TRBJ2-7; the D gene could be TRBD1 or TRBD2 (6 bases each). V was cut by 11 bases and J by 3 bases, with 17 bases left in between. The germline CDR1 and CDR2 sequences are MNHEY and SVGEGT. The CDR3 has 13 residues. Here the CDR3 DNA reads TGTGCCGTCCACAGAGGGGGGTTCTACGAGCAGTACGTC. It specifies CAVHRGGFYEQYV.

The sample holds a few counts of this clonotype. The chain is built from TRBV2 and TRBJ1-4; tentative D call: TRBD1 (6 bases). Germline V CDR1 and CDR2: SNHLY, FYNNEI. V lost 2 bases and J lost 7, with 14 bases in between. The length of the CDR3 is 15 residues. CDR3 in DNA: TGTGCCAGCAGTGAAATCGGGGGCCGCGGTGAAAAACTGTTTTTT. Protein product: CASSEIGGRGEKLFF.

This clonotype appeared a few times. J is TRBJ1-2 and V is TRBV4-2; no clear D. Germline V gene data show CDR1 as LGHNA and CDR2 as YNFKEQ. Trimming shortened V by 3 bases and J by 8 bases, and 7 bases separated the two germline ends. The CDR3 spans 11 residues. Written as DNA, the CDR3 is TGTGCCAGCAGCCAGGACGTGGGCTACACCTTC. It yields the protein CASSQDVGYTF.

This chain links TRBV29-1 with TRBJ1-2, with a weak D call TRBD1 (5 bases). Germline CDR1 is SQVTM and CDR2 is ANQGSEA. V lost 6 bases and J 3 bases, leaving 11 bases between the germline ends. The CDR3 has 12 residues. In DNA form, the CDR3 reads TGCAGCGTCATAGGGGAAGACTATGGCTACACCTTC. This translates into CSVIGEDYGYTF.

The chain recombines TRBV20-1 with TRBJ2-1; possibly TRBD2 for D (5 bases). V was trimmed by 6 bases and J by 0 bases, leaving 18 bases between them. This CDR3 spans 16 amino acids. Per the germline V gene, CDR1 is DFQATT and CDR2 is SNEGSKA (reference sequence). The CDR3 region is CSATTSSRSSYNEQFF. The CDR3 coding sequence is TGCAGTGCCACAACCTCTAGCCGTAGCTCCTACAATGAGCAGTTCTTC.

In its sample, this clonotype was seen many times. The chain links TRBV7-2 to TRBJ2-1; D unclear. The germline gives CDR1 SGHTA, CDR2 FQGNSA. V shed 1 base and J shed 4 bases, with 14 bases lying between them. This CDR3 contains 16 residues. The CDR3 loop is CASSLGPARPYNEQFF. The CDR3 coding sequence is TGTGCCAGCAGCTTAGGTCCGGCCCGACCTTACAATGAGCAGTTCTTC.

Worth noting for this clonotype: Relative to the germline gene, one junction end is altered; a read error may explain this. V usage is TRBV7-9 and J usage is TRBJ1-5; D may be TRBD1 (6 bases). CDR1 and CDR2 from the germline V gene are SEHNR and FQNEAQ (reference sequence). The CDR3 has 20 amino acids. Here the CDR3 DNA reads TGTGCCAGCAGCTCCACGGGGAGCGGGGCCGAGGGGGTGCTGCATCAGCCCCAGAATTTT. This gives the protein CASSSTGSGAEGVLHQPQNF.

This clonotype was detected a few times. The J gene is TRBJ1-5, the V gene TRBV19, with D possibly being TRBD1 (6 bases). Looked up from germline, CDR1 is LNHDA and CDR2 is SQIVND (reference sequence). The CDR3 is 16 amino acids. Trimming cost V 7 bases and J 0 bases, with 16 bases left between them. In nucleotides, the CDR3 is TGTGCCAGTACATTCGGACAGTTCGTTAGCAATCAGCCCCAGCATTTT. It translates to CASTFGQFVSNQPQHF. The full variable domain, in which reference TRBV19 and TRBJ1-5 provide the parts outside the CDR3, is DGGITQSPKYLFRKEGQNVTLSCEQNLNHDAMYWYRQDPGQGLRLIYYSQIVNDFQKGDIAEGYSVSREKKESFPLTVTSAQKNPTAFYLCASTFGQFVSNQPQHFGDGTRLSIL.

This chain uses TRBV19 with TRBJ1-4, with TRBD1 matching over 8 bases. CDR1 is LNHDA and CDR2 is SQIVND in the germline V gene (reference sequence). The CDR3 runs 16 residues. V was clipped by 4 bases and J by 1 base; unmatched bases: 5. This CDR3 reads CASSTRTGGTNEKLFF. For the CDR3, the DNA is TGTGCCAGTAGTACCCGTACAGGGGGAACTAATGAAAAACTGTTTTTT.

This clonotype was detected only a few times. The junction differs from germline at one of its ends, possibly a read error. The chain is built from TRBV7-7 and TRBJ2-3, with D uncertain. The CDR3 has 16 residues. Germline V gene lookup returns CDR1 SSHAT and CDR2 FNYEAQ (reference sequence). The DNA of the CDR3 is TGTGCTAGCAGCTTAGGCCCGATCGCAGGCACAGATACGCAGTATTTT. Translation gives CASSLGPIAGTDTQYF.

CDR3 coding DNA: TGTGCCAGCAAGGGCCCAGGAACCTATGGCTACACCTTC. Translating it yields CASKGPGTYGYTF. The J gene is TRBJ1-2, the V gene TRBV28; D not resolved. Trimming cost V 7 bases and J 4 bases, with 13 bases left between them. This CDR3 is built from 13 residues. Germline CDR1 MDHEN, CDR2 SYDVKM.

This chain connects TRBV5-5 to TRBJ1-1; D is undetermined. Trimming cost V 3 bases and J 4 bases, with 4 bases left between them. The germline V gene has CDR1 SGHKS and CDR2 YYEKEE (reference sequence). The CDR3 totals 11 residues. DNA for the CDR3: TGTGCCAGCAGCTCCATCACTGAAGCTTTCTTT. It translates to CASSSITEAFF.

This clonotype turned up a few times. The chain employs TRBV7-8 and TRBJ1-1; weak D call: TRBD1 (5 bases). The CDR3 is 13 amino acids. CDR1 and CDR2 (germline): SGHVS, FQNEAQ. The germline V and J ends were trimmed by 7 bases and 5 bases, with 14 bases remaining between them. CDR3 sequence (DNA): TGTGCCAGCACCAGACTTTGGACAACTGAAGCTTTCTTT. It yields the protein CASTRLWTTEAFF. The whole variable domain, filled in from reference TRBV7-8 and TRBJ1-1, reads GAGVSQSPRYKVAKRGQDVALRCDPISGHVSLFWYQQALGQGPEFLTYFQNEAQLDKSGLPSDRFFAERPEGSVSTLKIQRTQQEDSAVYLCASTRLWTTEAFFGQGTRLTVV.

This clonotype was seen only a few times. This chain uses TRBV2 with TRBJ2-3; 10 nucleotides align to TRBD1. V shed 7 bases, J shed 2 bases, and the junction held 9 bases outside the gene matches. The CDR3 spans 16 residues. CDR1 is SNHLY, CDR2 FYNNEI, per germline. The CDR3: CASIGPGQGNTDTQYF. In nucleotides, the CDR3 is TGTGCCAGCATCGGCCCGGGACAGGGGAACACAGATACGCAGTATTTT.

CDR3 sequence (DNA): TGTGCCAGCAGCCACAGGGATGGCAATCAGCCCCAGCATTTT. It codes for CASSHRDGNQPQHF. The chain couples TRBV12-3 or TRBV12-4 to TRBJ1-5, with D possibly being TRBD1 (6 bases). The CDR3 runs to 14 residues. The ends were cut back, 6 bases at V and 2 bases at J, with 11 bases in the middle.

This rearrangement joins TRBV11-2 to TRBJ2-1, with D possibly called TRBD1 or TRBD2 (5 bases each). V lost 5 bases, J lost 10 bases, and 15 bases lay in between. Germline CDR1 is SGHAT and CDR2 is FQNNGV. The CDR3 has 13 residues. The CDR3 reads CASSPFRDGEQFF. CDR3 in DNA: TGTGCCAGCAGCCCTTTCCGGGACGGGGAGCAGTTCTTC.

This clonotype was detected only a few times. This chain joins TRBV5-4 and TRBJ2-6; D is possibly TRBD1 or TRBD2 (5 bases each). Trimming took 6 bases from V and 8 from J, leaving 21 bases between them. The V gene's germline CDR1 is SGHNT and CDR2 YYREEE (reference sequence). The CDR3 has 16 amino acids. CDR3 sequence reads: CASTLYGTSSPNVLTF. Here the CDR3 DNA reads TGTGCCAGCACCCTCTACGGGACCTCTTCGCCCAACGTCCTGACTTTC.

The J gene is TRBJ2-3, the V gene TRBV12-3 or TRBV12-4, with D unresolved. The germline V and J ends were trimmed by 3 bases and 2 bases, with 21 bases remaining between them. The CDR3 length is 18 residues. The CDR3 sequence: CASSFNTSPFQNTDTQYF. The CDR3 DNA reads TGTGCCAGCAGTTTCAATACGTCCCCCTTTCAAAACACAGATACGCAGTATTTT.

This clonotype was counted at least ten times. The chain links TRBV7-8 to TRBJ2-1, with 8 nucleotides matching TRBD2. Germline V gives CDR1 SGHVS, CDR2 FQNEAQ. With V trimmed by 4 bases and J by 4 bases, 6 bases remained unmatched. This CDR3 contains 15 residues. Here the CDR3 DNA reads TGTGCCAGCAGCTCGGTGGGACTAGAGTACAATGAGCAGTTCTTC. Amino acid sequence: CASSSVGLEYNEQFF.

The sample holds one count of this clonotype. The rearrangement joins TRBV15 to TRBJ2-5; possibly TRBD1 or TRBD2 for D (5 bases each). Germline V gene sequence: CDR1 LNHNV, CDR2 YYDKDF (reference sequence). Between the trimmed V and J ends, which lost 0 bases and 9 bases, there was a span of 14 bases. The CDR3 has 14 residues. DNA of the CDR3: TGTGCCACCAGCAGAGATCAGGGCATGAGGGCCCAGTACTTC. Residues: CATSRDQGMRAQYF.

This clonotype appeared many times. The chain uses TRBV7-8 and TRBJ1-5; no reliable D call. The V gene lost 2 bases and the J gene lost 5 bases, with 13 bases spanning the gap. The CDR3 spans 15 residues. Germline CDR1 is SGHVS and CDR2 is FQNEAQ. This CDR3 is CASSLLAVGHQPQHF. For the CDR3, the DNA is TGTGCCAGCAGCTTATTAGCAGTAGGCCATCAGCCCCAGCATTTT.

This clonotype was observed a handful of times. The chain recombines TRBV12-3 or TRBV12-4 with TRBJ2-1; 8 bases are shared with TRBD2. This CDR3 comprises 18 residues. V shed 5 bases and J 8 bases; nucleotides not matched to a gene: 20. The CDR3 reads CASSDGLARAPSGDEQFF. In DNA form, the CDR3 reads TGTGCCAGCAGTGACGGACTAGCCAGGGCCCCTTCCGGGGATGAGCAGTTCTTC.

This clonotype has at least ten counts. The chain couples TRBV7-9 to TRBJ2-1, with 7 bases aligning to TRBD2. CDR3 length equals 15 residues. V lost 6 bases, J lost 5 bases, and 10 bases stayed unmatched. CDR1 is SEHNR, CDR2 FQNEAQ, per germline (reference sequence). Here the CDR3 DNA reads TGTGCCAGCAGTCAGACCCCGGGGGGAGACAATGAGCAGTTCTTC. Amino acid sequence: CASSQTPGGDNEQFF. Supplemented by reference TRBV7-9 and TRBJ2-1, the full variable domain reads DTGVSQNPRHKITKRGQNVTFRCDPISEHNRLYWYRQTLGQGPEFLTYFQNEAQLEKSRLLSDRFSAERPKGSFSTLEIQRTEQGDSAMYLCASSQTPGGDNEQFFGPGTRLTVL.

This clonotype has a handful of counts. CDR3 sequence (DNA): TGTGCCAGCAGCGAAGCAGGGGACAATGAGCAGTTCTTC. Translated, it gives CASSEAGDNEQFF. The rearrangement links TRBV14 to TRBJ2-1; maybe TRBD1 (6 bases). Trimming stripped 5 bases from V and 5 bases from J, with 10 bases between. This CDR3 has 13 amino acids. Germline CDR1 is SGHDN and CDR2 is FVKESK.

Notes on this clonotype: A much larger clone differs from this one at a single base, so this may be a read error. The rearrangement links TRBV6-5 to TRBJ1-2; D remains ambiguous. This CDR3 region has 14 residues. Germline V gene data show CDR1 as MNHEY and CDR2 as SVGAGI. Trimming stripped 0 bases from V and 9 bases from J, with 14 bases between. DNA of the CDR3: TGTGCCAGCAGTTACTCGCAGGAGCTTGATAGCTACACCTTC. Translated: CASSYSQELDSYTF.

The V and J genes are TRBV10-3 and TRBJ2-3; 7 nucleotides match TRBD1. J gave up 2 bases and V 2 bases, and 13 bases lay outside the gene matches. This CDR3 region has 18 residues. From germline, CDR1 is ENHRY and CDR2 SYGVKD. CDR3 residues: CAISEPTGTDILTDTQYF. The DNA for the CDR3 is TGTGCCATCAGTGAGCCAACCGGGACAGACATCCTCACAGATACGCAGTATTTT.

This clonotype was observed a handful of times. This chain uses TRBV20-1 with TRBJ1-4; D gene unclear. The CDR3 sequence is 13 residues long. Deletions cut 6 bases from V and 0 bases from J, with 8 bases between. The germline gives CDR1 DFQATT, CDR2 SNEGSKA (reference sequence). The CDR3 here is CSARPATNEKLFF. The DNA of the CDR3 is TGCAGTGCCCGGCCTGCAACTAATGAAAAACTGTTTTTT.

This chain connects TRBV6-6 to TRBJ2-2; possibly TRBD2 for D (7 bases). The CDR3 contains 19 residues. The germline V gene encodes CDR1 MNHNY and CDR2 SVGAGI (reference sequence). V lost 2 bases and J lost 0, with 19 bases in between. The CDR3, as DNA: TGTGCCAGCAGTTACCCAGGACTAGTGGGGGCCCCGAACACCGGGGAGCTGTTTTTT. Its translation is CASSYPGLVGAPNTGELFF.

This clonotype was seen at least ten times. J is TRBJ2-3 and V is TRBV7-2, with 8 bases lining up with TRBD2. This CDR3 contains 15 residues. Trimming at V came to 3 bases and at J to 0 bases, leaving 2 bases not matched to a gene. The germline V gene encodes CDR1 SGHTA and CDR2 FQGNSA. The DNA for the CDR3 is TGTGCCAGCAGCTTTAGCGGGGCAAGCACAGATACGCAGTATTTT. This codes for CASSFSGASTDTQYF.